The 21 T cell receptor beta chains below come from one sample, sequenced in a study of blood T cell repertoires in COVID-19. The method was immunoSEQ multiplex PCR; TCRdb's version includes in-frame clones alone and lacks a portion of them. The table includes some 100,000 clones, approximately 89% detected once. The specimen sequenced was peripheral blood. The receptors originated from a man in his 60s with acute or convalescent COVID-19.

The chain combines TRBV11-2 with TRBJ1-3, with a tentative D call TRBD1 (6 bases). The CDR3 has 18 residues. Trimming stripped 3 bases from V and 0 bases from J, with 18 bases between. Per the germline V gene, CDR1 is SGHAT and CDR2 is FQNNGV. CDR3 bases: TGTGCCAGCAGCTTTCCCACAGGGAATGGTCTCTCTGGAAACACCATATATTTT. This codes for CASSFPTGNGLSGNTIYF.

V usage is TRBV19 and J usage is TRBJ1-5; 9 bases line up with TRBD1. After removal of 5 bases from V and 6 bases from J, the junction contained 11 bases not matched to a gene. Germline V gives CDR1 LNHDA, CDR2 SQIVND (reference sequence). The CDR3 is 16 amino acids. The CDR3 coding sequence is TGTGCCAGTAGTTCCACCGGGGACAGGGTTATTCAGCCCCAGCATTTT. It encodes CASSSTGDRVIQPQHF.

V and J are TRBV11-3 and TRBJ2-2; D ambiguous. V was cut by 5 bases and J by 4 bases, with 5 bases left in between. Germline V CDR1 and CDR2: SGHNT, YENEEA. The CDR3 runs to 12 residues. Written as DNA, the CDR3 is TGTGCCAGCAGCCCCCGCACCGGGGAGCTGTTTTTT. Its translation is CASSPRTGELFF. Full variable domain (remainder filled in from reference TRBV11-3 and TRBJ2-2): EAGVVQSPRYKIIEKKQPVAFWCNPISGHNTLYWYLQNLGQGPELLIRYENEEAVDDSQLPKDRFSAERLKGVDSTLKIQPAELGDSAVYLCASSPRTGELFFGEGSRLTVL.

This clone was detected only once. The genes are TRBV29-1 and TRBJ2-5; a weak D match, TRBD2 (7 bases). Trimming took off 6 bases at V and 2 bases at J, with 16 bases between the two ends. This CDR3 contains 14 residues. Per the germline V gene, CDR1 is SQVTM and CDR2 is ANQGSEA. The CDR3 bases are TGCAGCGTGGAGGGCGGGGGCTGGCAAGAGACCCAGTACTTC. It specifies CSVEGGGWQETQYF. Based on the CDR3 plus reference TRBV29-1 and TRBJ2-5, the full variable domain is SAVISQKPSRDICQRGTSLTIQCQVDSQVTMMFWYRQQPGQSLTLIATANQGSEATYESGFVIDKFPISRPNLTFSTLTVSNMSPEDSSIYLCSVEGGGWQETQYFGPGTRLLVL.

The chain employs TRBV5-4 and TRBJ2-3; TRBD2 aligns across 9 bases. The CDR3 has 15 amino acids. Trimming removed 7 bases from V and 0 bases from J; junction bases left unmatched: 6. The germline V gene has CDR1 SGHNT and CDR2 YYREEE (reference sequence). The CDR3 here is CASAAGGPSTDTQYF. For the CDR3, the DNA is TGTGCCAGCGCGGCGGGAGGGCCAAGCACAGATACGCAGTATTTT.

This clone appeared a single time. V usage is TRBV7-9 and J usage is TRBJ1-2; D is ambiguous. Trimming shortened V by 5 bases and J by 6 bases, and 13 bases separated the two germline ends. This CDR3 region has 13 residues. CDR1 is SEHNR, CDR2 FQNEAQ, per germline (reference sequence). The CDR3 sequence: CASSPGVTDGYTF. The CDR3 nucleotides read TGTGCCAGCAGCCCGGGAGTTACGGATGGCTACACCTTC.

The rearrangement links TRBV28 to TRBJ2-5, with D possibly being TRBD1 (5 bases). Germline CDR1 MDHEN, CDR2 SYDVKM. The CDR3 totals 14 residues. Trimming left V 5 bases short and J 2 bases short, with 12 bases between. CDR3 bases: TGTGCCAGCAGTAAGCAAGGGGTACAAGAGACCCAGTACTTC. Encoded protein: CASSKQGVQETQYF.

The chain employs TRBV5-5 and TRBJ2-3; D may be TRBD1 (5 bases). CDR1 SGHKS and CDR2 YYEKEE come from the germline V gene (reference sequence). V lost 0 bases to trimming and J lost 0 bases, with 8 bases between them. The CDR3 is made up of 15 amino acids. This CDR3 is CASSLDGASTDTQYF. For the CDR3, the DNA is TGTGCCAGCAGCTTGGATGGGGCTAGCACAGATACGCAGTATTTT.

The rearrangement links TRBV11-3 to TRBJ2-7; 7 nucleotides line up with TRBD2. This CDR3 comprises 20 residues. Germline lookup yields CDR1 SGHNT and CDR2 YENEEA. CDR3 region: CASSVDNPPPAGRVSYEQYV. CDR3 coding DNA: TGTGCCAGCAGCGTAGACAACCCCCCGCCGGCAGGGAGGGTCTCCTACGAGCAGTACGTC.

The rearrangement uses TRBV6-5 and TRBJ1-2; 10 bases line up with TRBD1. V was clipped by 6 bases and J by 8 bases; unmatched bases: 12. Germline V lookup: CDR1 MNHEY, CDR2 SVGAGI. The CDR3 runs 15 residues. The CDR3 DNA is TGTGCCAGCAGGCAGACAGGGGGCGATCGTGGAGGCTACACCTTC. It specifies CASRQTGGDRGGYTF.

J is TRBJ2-7 and V is TRBV7-3, with TRBD1 identical over 7 bases. CDR3 size: 15 residues. Germline V gives CDR1 SGHTA, CDR2 FQGTGA. With 6 bases clipped from V and 5 bases from J, the junction kept 13 bases outside the gene matches. CDR3 loop: CASSLNTGVRDEQYF. DNA of the CDR3: TGTGCCAGCAGTCTCAACACAGGGGTAAGGGACGAGCAGTACTTC.

This chain joins TRBV6-5 and TRBJ1-3; D may be TRBD1 (5 bases). The germline V and J ends were trimmed by 5 bases and 3 bases, with 11 bases remaining between them. Germline V gives CDR1 MNHEY, CDR2 SVGAGI. The CDR3 is 14 amino acids. The CDR3 loop is CASSIGTNGNTIYF. In DNA, the CDR3 is TGTGCCAGCAGTATCGGGACTAATGGAAACACCATATATTTT.

J is TRBJ1-2 and V is TRBV29-1; D uncertain. This CDR3 region has 11 residues. The V and J ends lost 7 bases and 1 base respectively, with 7 bases between them. The V gene's germline CDR1 is SQVTM and CDR2 ANQGSEA. CDR3 nucleotides: TGCAGCGGCACTGTTAACTATGGCTACACCTTC. Translating gives CSGTVNYGYTF.

V gene TRBV11-2 combines with J gene TRBJ2-5; 8 bases agree with TRBD1. Unmatched junction bases numbered 14, after V lost 3 bases and J lost 5 bases. This CDR3 has 17 residues. CDR1 and CDR2 from the germline V gene are SGHAT and FQNNGV. The CDR3 reads CASSFRTGYPPRETQYF. The CDR3 DNA sequence: TGTGCCAGCAGCTTCCGGACAGGGTACCCCCCTAGGGAGACCCAGTACTTC.

This chain connects TRBV6-4 to TRBJ2-1; 13 bases match TRBD2. V trimming: 6 bases; J trimming: 8 bases; junction bases outside the gene matches: 7. Germline CDR1 MRHNA, CDR2 SNTAGT. The CDR3 has 15 residues. DNA of the CDR3: TGTGCCAGCAGGGCACTAGCGGGAGGGACGGATGAGCAGTTCTTC. Its protein is CASRALAGGTDEQFF.

This rearrangement joins TRBV18 to TRBJ2-5; D remains unclear. The CDR3 runs 13 residues. Trimming shortened V by 3 bases and J by 4 bases, and 9 bases separated the two germline ends. CDR1 is KGHSH and CDR2 is LQKENI in the germline V gene. The CDR3 region has the DNA TGTGCCAGCTCACCCGGCGGCGGAGAGACCCAGTACTTC. As protein: CASSPGGGETQYF.

The V and J genes are TRBV28 and TRBJ1-2; no clear D. This CDR3 region has 13 residues. Trimming left V 3 bases short and J 7 bases short, with 12 bases between. CDR1 and CDR2 (germline): MDHEN, SYDVKM. The CDR3 loop reads CASSFTREAGYTF. CDR3 sequence (DNA): TGTGCCAGCAGTTTTACACGGGAGGCTGGCTACACCTTC.

This clone was seen once. J is TRBJ2-5 and V is TRBV9, with D possibly TRBD1 on 6 matching bases. V was trimmed by 4 bases and J by 1 base, leaving 8 bases between them. Germline values: CDR1 SGDLS, CDR2 YYNGEE. This CDR3 is built from 13 residues. The CDR3 nucleotides read TGTGCCAGCAGCTCGGACAGCCAAGAGACCCAGTACTTC. It yields the protein CASSSDSQETQYF.

The chain combines TRBV5-8 with TRBJ1-1; tentative D call: TRBD1 (5 bases). CDR3 size: 14 residues. Trimming took off 6 bases at V and 0 bases at J, with 12 bases between the two ends. The germline V gene has CDR1 SGHTS and CDR2 YDEGEE. The CDR3 protein is CASTLQVMNTEAFF. CDR3 DNA sequence: TGTGCCAGCACCTTACAGGTTATGAACACTGAAGCTTTCTTT. The complete variable domain, with remaining parts taken from reference TRBV5-8 and TRBJ1-1, reads EAGVTQSPTHLIKTRGQQATLRCSPISGHTSVYWYQQALGLGLQFLLWYDEGEERNRGNFPPRFSGRQFPNYSSELNVNALELEDSALYLCASTLQVMNTEAFFGQGTRLTVV.

The chain carries TRBV27 and TRBJ2-7; 7 bases map to TRBD1. CDR1 is MNHEY and CDR2 is SMNVEV in the germline V gene (reference sequence). V was clipped by 10 bases and J by 7 bases; unmatched bases: 13. CDR3 length: 13 residues. The CDR3 loop is CAIKDRVTLEQYF. The CDR3 coding sequence is TGTGCCATCAAAGACAGGGTCACGCTTGAGCAGTACTTC.

This sequence joins TRBV28 and TRBJ1-5; 8 bases map to TRBD1. The trim removed 4 bases at V and 7 bases at J, leaving 12 bases unmatched. The germline V gene has CDR1 MDHEN and CDR2 SYDVKM. This CDR3 comprises 16 residues. This CDR3 is CASSSRQTGGGQPQHF. DNA for the CDR3: TGTGCCAGCAGTTCACGGCAAACAGGGGGTGGCCAGCCCCAGCATTTT.